The subject of this entry is one T cell receptor beta chain. The sample belongs to a study of T-cell memory formation after mild COVID-19. TCRdb redid the calling of the 5' RACE reads with MiXCR, one entry per CDR3 protein. This sample has 580,000 or so distinct CDR3 sequences, with about 18% found just once. The CDR3 runs to 15 residues. Germline V gene lookup returns CDR1 SGHKS and CDR2 YYEKEE (reference sequence). The V end lost 2 bases, the J end lost 2 bases, and 12 bases lay between the germline ends. The receptor was derived from an adult woman who had mild COVID-19 (a few samples of this study predate the infection). Cell type and time point are not known. The sequenced sample was PBMCs or a T cell subset sorted from them (not recorded which). The V gene is TRBV5-5, the J gene TRBJ2-3, with D tentatively TRBD1 (6 bases). The CDR3 sequence: CASSLEGQLTDTQYF. Written as DNA, the CDR3 is TGTGCCAGCAGCTTAGAAGGACAGCTCACAGATACGCAGTATTTT.